This T cell receptor (beta chain) was obtained from a study of cytomegalovirus exposure and HLA in healthy donors (dated by TCRdb to about 2017). About the investigation overall: An earlier analysis of several hundred of the donors reported approximately 300 Gb of sequence data and around 120 million unique TCR beta sequences from about 200 million T cells. Around 320 gigabases of sequencing data and around 87 million unique TCR sequences were included in an early release covering about 600 HLA-typed donors. Among the roughly 400 genotyped donors, approximately 81% belonged to the genetic ancestry cluster associated with self-reported Caucasian donors. The aim of the study was to test whether cataloging public T cell receptors could identify signatures of past pathogen exposure. The study used immunosequencing to profile the T cell repertoires of approximately 690 subjects and linked those repertoires to cytomegalovirus serostatus. Along with the roughly 670-subject first cohort, a separate validation cohort of over 90 different subjects was used. The study combined high-throughput TCR immunosequencing, statistical association of individual TCRs with disease status, and machine learning to predict cytomegalovirus infection status. A later analysis re-examined previously published TCR beta repertoires from 610 or so donors and added high-resolution HLA genotyping to investigate patterns of TCR occurrence. In the later analysis, no new phenotypic data were used to find candidate immune exposures; instead, reliance was placed on TCR beta sequences and their occurrence across donors. An earlier analysis of roughly 580 of the donors used high-throughput TCR beta sequencing to judge whether each TCR beta V gene segment behaved as functional or pseudogenic. Donor age, sex, ethnicity and CMV serostatus were compiled together with the repertoire data. A later genetic analysis took genome-wide SNP genotypes for about 55% of the 666 donors and used that subset as a discovery cohort. Every repertoire in the discovery cohort had been generated on one and the same sequencing platform. HLA typing covered class I and class II loci at four-digit resolution. Typing coverage differed by locus: A, B, C, DRB1 and DQB1 were typed in roughly 629-630 donors, DQA1 in 522, DPA1 in approximately 610, and DPB1 in 450 to 480. Four to six DR-DQ haplotypes were handled as single units for association and clustering, since linkage in the cohort was strong. Across some 400 genotyped donors of the cohort, an average of approximately 240,000 unique TCR beta nucleotide sequences per donor were sequenced, and 15% to 20% of those sequences were non-productive.

The library was obtained by the immunoSEQ multiplex PCR assay. A mixture of 60 forward primers for TCR Vbeta segments and 13 reverse primers for TCR Jbeta segments was used in the multiplex PCR. The CDR3 region of rearranged TCR beta genes was amplified from genomic DNA by a multiplex PCR assay. On the Illumina HiSeq System, the amplified TCR beta libraries were sequenced as 87-base-pair reads. As for the authors' bioinformatics: Across the 670 or so repertoires, a later analysis counted roughly 84 million unique TCR beta chains, approximately 10 million of which were shared by at least two donors. A nearest-neighbor algorithm error-corrected the raw reads and collapsed the reads into unique sequences, merging closely related sequences to remove PCR and sequencing errors. V, D and J gene segments were assigned by aligning CDR3 sequences to IMGT reference sequences. For a sequence to be retained, a match of at least six nucleotides was required to both a V gene segment and a J gene segment. A rearrangement was called productive if the CDR3 had no stop codons and remained in frame with V and J, and every other rearrangement was called non-productive. Following IMGT convention, CDR3 was defined as the stretch from the second conserved V-encoded cysteine to the conserved J-encoded phenylalanine. In an earlier analysis of just under 600 of the donors, sequences lacking an unambiguous match to a single V gene segment were excluded. In an earlier analysis of more than 500 of the donors, a V segment was called functional when productive rearrangements were above 56.7%, and segregating when the standard deviation between donors exceeded 5%. A statistical classification framework was built for diagnosing cytomegalovirus status from the catalog of TCR beta chain sequences. In a later analysis, V and J genes were assigned by comparing TCR nucleotide sequences against IMGT/GENE-DB human TR gene sequences. A later analysis assigned CDR3 sequences and most-parsimonious VDJ recombination scenarios with the TCRdist pipeline. In a later analysis, every TCR beta chain was defined by the combination of its CDR3 amino acid sequence and its V-gene family, and reads without a unique V-gene family were dropped. A later analysis removed over 500 highly shared, low-generation-probability nucleotide sequences to deal with suspected cross-contamination and a sequencing artifact. A later analysis calculated a clonal expansion index for each public chain from normalized within-repertoire ranks of inferred template counts. Generation probabilities in a later analysis came from a VDJ recombination model fitted to out-of-frame rearrangements, and those results were checked against IGoR. Hypergeometric tests were used in a later analysis to score TCR-TCR, TCR-HLA and TCR-CMV co-occurrence, with a repertoire-size bias correction applied to the TCR pairs. False discovery rates were estimated in a later analysis by permuting HLA or CMV assignments 20 times. In a later analysis, co-occurring TCRs were grouped with DBSCAN, and TCRdist sequence similarity was added when clustering was performed within HLA-allele-positive subsets. Co-occurrence clustering excluded repertoires with fewer than 30,000 or more than 120,000 public chains, plus five with anomalous nucleotide sharing. TCRdb carries this immuneACCESS record with in-frame sequences only. Its versions omit some clonotypes, under half of them owing to an unresolved V gene in the studies checked, with the rest unexplained. The V and J calls and clone size were taken over from that table, and D and trimming were inferred from the DNA. The table held for this sample gives some 70,000 clones. The ten biggest clones cover 4% to 6% of the sample.

A word on this clone: Its antigen remains unidentified.

Overall results and qualifications from the work: In a later genetic analysis, a missense DCLRE1C variant was associated with V-gene and J-gene trimming of TCR beta chains, and the association was replicated in an independent cohort. Sequencing depth was assumed to be roughly uniform across donors in the presence/absence analyses, though that assumption may not hold. Because counts were too low, 15 to 20 rarely observed V segments, including chromosome 9 orphons, were excluded from the earlier analysis of around 590 of the donors. Because HLA typing was missing for some donors at each locus, association tests included only the typed subset. The authors suggested that the approach could potentially be extended to other disease states and immunological phenotypes. In vitro tests confirmed that three of the cytomegalovirus-associated TCR beta chains recognize cytomegalovirus antigens. Most CMV-associated TCR beta chains appeared to be HLA-restricted in a later analysis, and the HLA associations seemed to be driven largely by CMV exposure. The classifier was reported to diagnose cytomegalovirus status with high specificity and sensitivity in both the original cohort and the validation cohort. Only TCR beta chains were sequenced in this cohort, and the absence of alpha or paired-chain data limited detectable features. In a later analysis, over 15,000 TCR beta sequences were associated with specific HLA alleles at a false discovery rate of 0.05. Correlated functional status among segregating V segments might be attributable to linkage disequilibrium, but an unknown experimental factor could not be ruled out. In a later genetic analysis, fewer N-insertions in productive TCRs were reported among donors in an Asian-associated ancestry cluster than the 666-donor mean. A later analysis found that HLA-associated TCR beta chains were more clonally expanded and had lower generation probabilities than equally common non-associated chains. A further reported finding was that TCR beta sequences accurately predicted the HLA-A and HLA-B alleles for most subjects in the first cohort. In the study, roughly 160 TCR beta chains were listed as associated with cytomegalovirus. Broadly in line with IMGT annotations, most TCR beta V segments showed up in productive rearrangements about 87% or about 30% of the time in an earlier analysis of 450 to 750 of the donors. Strong co-occurrence of HLA alleles, especially DR and DQ, made assigning TCR associations to individual alleles difficult. According to a later analysis, parvovirus B19, influenza, CMV and Epstein-Barr virus appeared linked to several top co-occurrence clusters. A later analysis found that TCR association rates varied across HLA loci, with DRB1 alleles showing the most associated TCRs and HLA-C alleles the fewest. A cluster of highly shared sequence variants was judged likely to represent a technical artifact of the sequencing pipeline. Some IMGT-functional V segments, including TRBV6-2 and TRBV6-3, could not be distinguished by the 87-base-pair reads and were therefore excluded. The only immune exposure information available for the cohort was CMV serostatus. While some public TCRs were present in many individuals, most TCR sequences turned up only very rarely across donors.

The CDR3, from cysteine to phenylalanine, totals 15 residues. Here the CDR3 DNA is all that survives: 45 bases in frame from base 1. The germline V gene provides CDR1 SGHVS and CDR2 FQNEAQ. V and J are truncated by 1 base and 2 bases respectively, leaving an intervening sequence of 9 bases. The cohort consisted of some 670 healthy bone marrow donors. All cohort members were sampled while nominally healthy, although unrecorded immune exposures were likely present. The donor was CMV seronegative and belonged to the group of approximately 320 seronegative cohort members. Each donor provided a peripheral blood sample, and peripheral blood mononuclear cells were used for TCR beta sequencing. Genomic DNA extraction from the blood cell samples was performed with the Qiagen DNeasy Blood Extraction Kit.

The sequenced material came from PBMCs. The receptor comes from a man aged 35-49 years in good health and CMV-seronegative. This receptor chain uses TRBV7-8 and TRBJ1-3, with an unclear D gene assignment. Read as DNA, the sequence is TGTGCCAGCAGCTTAGGAGCCGGGACTGGAAACACCATATATTTT. Its protein product is CASSLGAGTGNTIYF.